One sample yielded the 11 T cell receptor beta chains listed below, sequenced in a study of control samples from healthy donors and cancer patients. Sequenced by immunoSEQ multiplex PCR; TCRdb stores in-frame clones only, minus some. The sample lists fewer than 100,000 clones; roughly 88% were seen once. Material: blood. The source is a woman aged 50 to 60 in good health.

The chain recombines TRBV2 with TRBJ1-2, with a tentative D call TRBD1 (6 bases). The CDR3 contains 13 residues. From germline, CDR1 is SNHLY and CDR2 FYNNEI. Trimming left V 6 bases short and J 8 bases short, with 16 bases between. CDR3 in DNA: TGTGCCAGCAGAGGACAGACAGGAAAAGGCTACACCTTC. Translated: CASRGQTGKGYTF.

The chain is built from TRBV4-2 and TRBJ2-1, with D tentatively TRBD2 (6 bases). The germline gives CDR1 LGHNA, CDR2 YNFKEQ. The CDR3 covers 15 residues. The ends were cut back, 4 bases at V and 4 bases at J, with 14 bases in the middle. The CDR3 region is CASSLRLGLYNEQFF. The CDR3 DNA reads as TGTGCCAGCAGCCTCAGACTAGGGTTGTACAATGAGCAGTTCTTC.

There are a few counts of this clone. The chain is built from TRBV19 and TRBJ1-5, with D perhaps TRBD1 (6 bases). Germline CDR1 LNHDA, CDR2 SQIVND (reference sequence). V dropped 6 bases and J dropped 3 bases, with 9 bases sitting between them. The CDR3 sequence is 13 residues long. This CDR3 reads CASRGAFNQPQHF. CDR3 nucleotides: TGTGCCAGTAGGGGGGCTTTCAATCAGCCCCAGCATTTT.

The rearrangement joins TRBV7-6 to TRBJ2-3, with 11 bases fitting TRBD2. Unmatched junction bases numbered 9, after V lost 5 bases and J lost 2 bases. Germline CDR1 and CDR2: SGHVS and FNYEAQ. The CDR3 is made up of 17 amino acids. CDR3 in amino acids: CASSRGLAGGLTDTQYF. CDR3 bases: TGTGCCAGCAGCCGAGGCCTAGCGGGGGGACTCACAGATACGCAGTATTTT.

The rearrangement joins TRBV3-1 (or the pseudogene TRBV3-2) to TRBJ1-2; weak D call: TRBD1 (6 bases). CDR1 and CDR2 (germline): LGHDT, YNNKEL (reference sequence). V dropped 2 bases and J dropped 4 bases, with 17 bases sitting between them. This CDR3 has 16 residues. The chain's CDR3 is CASSQLGADMGYGYTF. The CDR3 DNA reads as TGTGCCAGCAGCCAACTGGGGGCCGACATGGGCTATGGCTACACCTTC.

V usage is TRBV19 and J usage is TRBJ1-4, with D unresolved. CDR1 is LNHDA and CDR2 is SQIVND in the germline V gene (reference sequence). CDR3 length: 14 residues. The V end was cut by 7 bases, the J end by 0 bases, with 9 bases between. The CDR3 is CASKPAATNEKLFF. The CDR3 coding sequence is TGTGCCAGTAAGCCGGCAGCAACTAATGAAAAACTGTTTTTT.

The chain links TRBV30 to TRBJ2-2; D perhaps matches TRBD1 (5 bases). The V gene lost 2 bases and the J gene lost 2 bases, with 12 bases spanning the gap. CDR3 length: 15 amino acids. The germline CDR1 and CDR2 sequences are GTSNPN and SVGIG (reference sequence). The chain's CDR3 is CAWSWSGLNTGELFF. The CDR3 DNA reads as TGTGCCTGGAGTTGGTCAGGGTTAAACACCGGGGAGCTGTTTTTT. Combining the CDR3 with reference TRBV30 and TRBJ2-2 gives the whole variable domain SQTIHQWPATLVQPVGSPLSLECTVEGTSNPNLYWYRQAAGRGLQLLFYSVGIGQISSEVPQNLSASRPQDRQFILSSKKLLLSDSGFYLCAWSWSGLNTGELFFGEGSRLTVL.

The chain couples TRBV19 to TRBJ1-1, with D unresolved. V gave up 8 bases and J gave up 3 bases, with 19 bases separating them. The CDR3 extends over 15 amino acids. The germline V gene has CDR1 LNHDA and CDR2 SQIVND (reference sequence). CDR3 bases: TGTGCCAGTTTTGACCGTCAGTCGTGGTACACTGAAGCTTTCTTT. Residues: CASFDRQSWYTEAFF.

The chain has TRBV6-1 and TRBJ1-5, with D tentatively TRBD1 (6 bases). The CDR3 is made up of 15 amino acids. V was clipped by 3 bases and J by 4 bases, with 13 bases between them. Germline V gives CDR1 MNHNS, CDR2 SASEGT. CDR3: CASSDFRGINQPQHF. The DNA of the CDR3 is TGTGCCAGCAGTGATTTCAGGGGCATAAATCAGCCCCAGCATTTT.

V is TRBV18 and J is TRBJ1-2; no clear D gene. The CDR3 covers 12 residues. The V gene's germline CDR1 is KGHSH and CDR2 LQKENI. Trimming removed 4 bases at V and 6 bases at J, with 9 bases between. The CDR3 nucleotides are TGTGCCAGCTCACTCGTGGATGATGGCTACACCTTC. It codes for CASSLVDDGYTF.

The sample holds a few counts of this clone. V and J are TRBV18 and TRBJ1-2, with TRBD1 matching 9 bases. The J segment lost 5 bases and the V segment lost 3 bases, leaving 10 bases of the junction unmatched. Germline assignment: CDR1 KGHSH and CDR2 LQKENI. This CDR3 contains 16 residues. In nucleotides, the CDR3 is TGTGCCAGCTCACCGAACCTTGAACAGGGGGCGTATGGCTACACCTTC. Its protein product is CASSPNLEQGAYGYTF.